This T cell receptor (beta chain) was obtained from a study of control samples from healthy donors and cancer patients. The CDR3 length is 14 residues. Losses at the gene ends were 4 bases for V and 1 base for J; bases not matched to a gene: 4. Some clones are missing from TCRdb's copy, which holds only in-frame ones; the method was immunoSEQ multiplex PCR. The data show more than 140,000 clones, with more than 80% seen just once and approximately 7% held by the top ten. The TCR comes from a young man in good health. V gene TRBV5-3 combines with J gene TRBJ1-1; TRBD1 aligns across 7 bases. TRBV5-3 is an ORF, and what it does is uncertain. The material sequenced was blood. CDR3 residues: CARSRRTGNTEAFF. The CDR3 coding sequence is TGTGCCAGAAGCCGAAGGACAGGGAACACTGAAGCTTTCTTT.